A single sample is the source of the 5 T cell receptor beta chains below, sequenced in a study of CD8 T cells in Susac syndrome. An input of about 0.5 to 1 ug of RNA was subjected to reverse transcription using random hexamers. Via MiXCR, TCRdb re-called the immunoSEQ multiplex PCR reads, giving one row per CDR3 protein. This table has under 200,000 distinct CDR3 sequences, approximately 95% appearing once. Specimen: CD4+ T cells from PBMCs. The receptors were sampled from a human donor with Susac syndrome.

The CDR3 DNA reads TGTGCCAGCAGCTTCGGACAGGGACCTTACGAGCAGTACTTC. This translates into CASSFGQGPYEQYF. The rearrangement links TRBV14 to TRBJ2-7; TRBD1 aligns across 8 bases. V was clipped by 5 bases and J by 4 bases; unmatched bases: 7. This CDR3 is 14 amino acids long. Per the germline V gene, CDR1 is SGHDN and CDR2 is FVKESK.

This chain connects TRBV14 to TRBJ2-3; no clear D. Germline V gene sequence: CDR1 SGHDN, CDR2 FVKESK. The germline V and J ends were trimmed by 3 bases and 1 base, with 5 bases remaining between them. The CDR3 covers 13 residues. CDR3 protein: CASSQYGTDTQYF. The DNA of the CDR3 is TGTGCCAGCAGCCAGTATGGCACAGATACGCAGTATTTT.

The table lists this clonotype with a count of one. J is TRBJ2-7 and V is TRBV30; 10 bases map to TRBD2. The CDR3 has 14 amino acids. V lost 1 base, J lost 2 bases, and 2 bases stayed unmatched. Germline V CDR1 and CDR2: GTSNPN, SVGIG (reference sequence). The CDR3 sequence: CAWSELAGTYEQYF. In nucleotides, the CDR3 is TGTGCCTGGAGTGAACTAGCGGGGACCTACGAGCAGTACTTC.

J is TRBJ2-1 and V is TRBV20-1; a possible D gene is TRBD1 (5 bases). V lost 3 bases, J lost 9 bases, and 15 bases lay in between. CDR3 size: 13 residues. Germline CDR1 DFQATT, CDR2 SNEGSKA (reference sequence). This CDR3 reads CSASNPTAGEQFF. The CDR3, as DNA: TGCAGTGCTAGTAACCCGACAGCCGGTGAGCAGTTCTTC.

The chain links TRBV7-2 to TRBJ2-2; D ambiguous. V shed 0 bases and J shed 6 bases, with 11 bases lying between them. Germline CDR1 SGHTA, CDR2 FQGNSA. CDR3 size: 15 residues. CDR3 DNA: TGTGCCAGCAGCTTAGCCCCGGCAGCCGCCGGGGAGCTGTTTTTT. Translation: CASSLAPAAAGELFF.